This TCR beta chain was sequenced in a study of T-cell reconstitution after alpha-beta-depleted transplantation in children. The V gene's germline CDR1 is SGHRS and CDR2 YFSETQ. The CDR3 has 15 residues. The V end was cut by 0 bases, the J end by 1 base, with 9 bases between. Study results and caveats: Several hundred graft clones that had expanded were reportedly the source of alpha-beta T cells about two months after transplant. Newly made T cells mostly supplied T-cell counts and diversity one year after transplant. Recipient T cells and thymic progenitors that survived gave rise to the high TCRbeta diversity observed at day 60 in some patients.

Preparation of the TCRbeta library used unique molecular identifiers. TCRdb called the PCR reads again in MiXCR, with one record for every CDR3 protein. Among roughly 120,000 distinct CDR3 sequences listed, approximately 22% were seen once. In the case of this clonotype: Its cognate antigen is unknown.

The clonotype originates from a male patient between 2 and 15 years old who had a stem cell transplant for chronic granulomatous disease, so the T cells may come from the graft donor. The rearrangement joins TRBV5-1 to TRBJ2-3; no definite D call. The material was PBMCs, mostly from graft donor cells, obtained 180 days after TCRalphabeta/CD19-depleted stem cell transplant. CDR3 amino acids: CASSLESLGTDTQYF. The DNA of the CDR3 is TGCGCCAGCAGCTTGGAATCCTTGGGCACAGATACGCAGTATTTT.